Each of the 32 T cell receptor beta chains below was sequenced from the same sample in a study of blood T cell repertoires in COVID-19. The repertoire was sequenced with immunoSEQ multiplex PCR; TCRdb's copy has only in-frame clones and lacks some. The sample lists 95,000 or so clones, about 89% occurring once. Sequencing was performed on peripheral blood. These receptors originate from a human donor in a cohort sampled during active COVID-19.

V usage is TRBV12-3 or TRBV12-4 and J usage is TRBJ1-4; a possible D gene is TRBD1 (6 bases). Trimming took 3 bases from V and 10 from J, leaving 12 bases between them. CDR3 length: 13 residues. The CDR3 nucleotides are TGTGCCAGCAGTTTCCAAGGGGGACGAAAACTGTTTTTT. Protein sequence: CASSFQGGRKLFF.

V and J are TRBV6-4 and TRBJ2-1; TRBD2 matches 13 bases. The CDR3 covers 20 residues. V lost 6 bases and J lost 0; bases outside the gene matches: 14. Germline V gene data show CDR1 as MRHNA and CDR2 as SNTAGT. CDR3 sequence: CASSKSPGLAGSSSYNEQFF. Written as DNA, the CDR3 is TGTGCCAGCAGCAAATCACCGGGACTAGCGGGGTCCAGCTCCTACAATGAGCAGTTCTTC.

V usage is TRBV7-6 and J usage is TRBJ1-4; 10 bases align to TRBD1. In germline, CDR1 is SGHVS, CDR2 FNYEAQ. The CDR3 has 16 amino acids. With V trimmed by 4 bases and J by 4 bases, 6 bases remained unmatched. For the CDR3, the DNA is TGTGCCAGCAGCTATCAGACAGGGGGCGGTAATGAAAAACTGTTTTTT. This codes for CASSYQTGGGNEKLFF.

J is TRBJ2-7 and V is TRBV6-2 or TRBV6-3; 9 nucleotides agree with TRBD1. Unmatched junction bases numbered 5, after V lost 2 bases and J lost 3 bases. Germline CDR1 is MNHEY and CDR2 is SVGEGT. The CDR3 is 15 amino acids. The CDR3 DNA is TGTGCCAGCAGTTACACCGGGACAGGGCACTACGAGCAGTACTTC. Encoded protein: CASSYTGTGHYEQYF.

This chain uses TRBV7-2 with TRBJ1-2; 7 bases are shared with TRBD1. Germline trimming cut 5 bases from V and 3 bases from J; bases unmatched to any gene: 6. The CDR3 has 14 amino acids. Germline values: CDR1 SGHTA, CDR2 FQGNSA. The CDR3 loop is CASSEGQSDYGYTF. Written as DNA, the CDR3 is TGTGCCAGCAGCGAGGGACAGTCAGACTATGGCTACACCTTC.

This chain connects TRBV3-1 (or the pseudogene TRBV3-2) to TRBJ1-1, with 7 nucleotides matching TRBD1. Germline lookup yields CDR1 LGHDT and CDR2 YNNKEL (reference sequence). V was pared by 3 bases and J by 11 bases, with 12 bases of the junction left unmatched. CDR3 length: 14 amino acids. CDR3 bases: TGTGCCAGCAGCCAGGCCGGGACAGCGACCGAGGCTTTCTTT. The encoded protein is CASSQAGTATEAFF.

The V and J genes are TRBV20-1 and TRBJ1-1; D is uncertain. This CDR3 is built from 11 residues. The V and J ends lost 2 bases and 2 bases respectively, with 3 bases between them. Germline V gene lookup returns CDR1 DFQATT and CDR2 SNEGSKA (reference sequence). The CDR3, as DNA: TGCAGTGCTAGAATAAACACTGAAGCTTTCTTT. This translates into CSARINTEAFF.

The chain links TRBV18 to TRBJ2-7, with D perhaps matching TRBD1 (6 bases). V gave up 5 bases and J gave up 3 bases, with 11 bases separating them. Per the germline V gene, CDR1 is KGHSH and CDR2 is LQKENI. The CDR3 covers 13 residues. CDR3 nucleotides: TGTGCCAGCTCAGCTAGGACAGACTACGAGCAGTACTTC. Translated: CASSARTDYEQYF.

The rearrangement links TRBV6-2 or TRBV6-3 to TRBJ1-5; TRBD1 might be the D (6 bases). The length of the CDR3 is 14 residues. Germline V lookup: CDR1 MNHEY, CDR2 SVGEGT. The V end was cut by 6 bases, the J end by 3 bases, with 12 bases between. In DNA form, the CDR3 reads TGTGCCAGCAGCCCCGCGGGGGCCAATCAGCCCCAGCATTTT. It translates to CASSPAGANQPQHF.

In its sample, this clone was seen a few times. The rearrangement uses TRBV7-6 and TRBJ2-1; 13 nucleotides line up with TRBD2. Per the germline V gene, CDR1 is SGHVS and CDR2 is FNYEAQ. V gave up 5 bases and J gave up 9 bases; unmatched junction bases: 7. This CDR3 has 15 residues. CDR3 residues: CASSETSGGAFEQFF. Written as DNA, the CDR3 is TGTGCCAGCAGCGAAACTAGCGGGGGGGCCTTTGAGCAGTTCTTC.

The CDR3: CASSPTKDWNTEAFF. Written as DNA, the CDR3 is TGCGCCAGCAGCCCAACAAAGGACTGGAACACTGAAGCTTTCTTT. The chain couples TRBV5-1 to TRBJ1-1, with D uncertain. The CDR3 runs 15 residues. Between the trimmed V and J ends, which lost 4 bases and 1 base, there was a span of 14 bases. CDR1 SGHRS and CDR2 YFSETQ come from the germline V gene.

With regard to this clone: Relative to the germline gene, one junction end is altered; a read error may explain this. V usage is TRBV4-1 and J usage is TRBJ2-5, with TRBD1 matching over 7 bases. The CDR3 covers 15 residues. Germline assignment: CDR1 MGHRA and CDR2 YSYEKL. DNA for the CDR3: TGCGCCAGCAGCGAAGAACAGGGGATGCAAGAGACCCAGTACTTC. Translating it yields CASSEEQGMQETQYF.

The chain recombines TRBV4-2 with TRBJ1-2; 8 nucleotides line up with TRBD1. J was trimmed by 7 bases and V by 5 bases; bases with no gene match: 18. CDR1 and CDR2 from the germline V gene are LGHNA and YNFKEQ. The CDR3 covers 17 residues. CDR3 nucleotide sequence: TGTGCCAGCAGCATTTCCTATCGGACAGGGTCCCAATCTGGCTACACCTTC. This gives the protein CASSISYRTGSQSGYTF.

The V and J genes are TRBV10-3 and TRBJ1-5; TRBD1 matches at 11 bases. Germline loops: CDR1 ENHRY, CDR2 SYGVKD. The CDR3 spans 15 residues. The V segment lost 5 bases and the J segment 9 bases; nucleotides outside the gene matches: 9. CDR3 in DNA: TGTGCCATCAGTCCGGACAGGGGGCGTGTTGGGCCCCAGCATTTT. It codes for CAISPDRGRVGPQHF.

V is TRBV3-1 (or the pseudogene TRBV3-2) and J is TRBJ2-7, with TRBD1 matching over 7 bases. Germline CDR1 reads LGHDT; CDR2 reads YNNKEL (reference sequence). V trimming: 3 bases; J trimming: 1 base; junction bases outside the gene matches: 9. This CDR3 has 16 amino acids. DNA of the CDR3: TGTGCCAGCAGCCATACTGGGACAGCGCAATCCTACGAGCAGTACTTC. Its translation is CASSHTGTAQSYEQYF.

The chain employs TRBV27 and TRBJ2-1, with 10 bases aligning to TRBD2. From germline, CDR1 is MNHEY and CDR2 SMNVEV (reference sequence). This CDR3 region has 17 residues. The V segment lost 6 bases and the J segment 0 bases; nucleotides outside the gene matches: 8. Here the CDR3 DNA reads TGTGCCAGCAGCTTAACGAGCGGGGGGGACTCCTACAATGAGCAGTTCTTC. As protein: CASSLTSGGDSYNEQFF.

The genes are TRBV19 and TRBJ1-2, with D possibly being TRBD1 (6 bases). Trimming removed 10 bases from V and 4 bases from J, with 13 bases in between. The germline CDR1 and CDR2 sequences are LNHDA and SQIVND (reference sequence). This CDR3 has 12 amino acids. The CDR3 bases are TGTGCCAAAATTCAGGGGCTCTATGGCTACACCTTC. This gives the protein CAKIQGLYGYTF.

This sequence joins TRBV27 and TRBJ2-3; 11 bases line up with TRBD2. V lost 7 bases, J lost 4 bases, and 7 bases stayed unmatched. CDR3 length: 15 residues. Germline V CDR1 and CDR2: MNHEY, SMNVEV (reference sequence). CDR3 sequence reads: CASNLLAGGADTQYF. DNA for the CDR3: TGTGCCAGCAACCTGCTAGCGGGGGGCGCAGATACGCAGTATTTT.

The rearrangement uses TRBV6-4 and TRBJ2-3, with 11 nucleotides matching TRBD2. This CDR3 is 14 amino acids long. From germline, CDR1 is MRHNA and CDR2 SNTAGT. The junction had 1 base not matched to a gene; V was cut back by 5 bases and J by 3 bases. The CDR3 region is CASSPSGGTDTQYF. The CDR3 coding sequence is TGTGCCAGCAGTCCTAGCGGGGGGACAGATACGCAGTATTTT.

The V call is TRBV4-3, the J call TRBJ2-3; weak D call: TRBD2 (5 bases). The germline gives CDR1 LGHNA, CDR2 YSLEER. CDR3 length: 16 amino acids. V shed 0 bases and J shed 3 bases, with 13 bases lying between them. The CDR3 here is CASSQDYAGSTDTQYF. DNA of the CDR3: TGCGCCAGCAGCCAAGATTATGCGGGTTCTACAGATACGCAGTATTTT.

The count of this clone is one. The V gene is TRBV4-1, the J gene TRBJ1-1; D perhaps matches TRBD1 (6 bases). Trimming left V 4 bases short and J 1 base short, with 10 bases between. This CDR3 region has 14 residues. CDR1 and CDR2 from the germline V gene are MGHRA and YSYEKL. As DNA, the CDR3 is TGCGCCAGCAGCCGATCACAGGGGAACACTGAAGCTTTCTTT. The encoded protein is CASSRSQGNTEAFF.

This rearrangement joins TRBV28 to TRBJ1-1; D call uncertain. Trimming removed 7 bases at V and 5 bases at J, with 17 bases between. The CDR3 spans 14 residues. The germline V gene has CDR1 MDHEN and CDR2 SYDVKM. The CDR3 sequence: CASTLDPVRTEAFF. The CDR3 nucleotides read TGTGCCAGCACCTTAGACCCTGTGAGGACTGAAGCTTTCTTT.

In DNA form, the CDR3 reads TGTGCCAGCAGTTTAAGGCGGGACGGAAATTCACCCCTCCACTTT. It yields the protein CASSLRRDGNSPLHF. The chain combines TRBV27 with TRBJ1-6; tentatively, D is TRBD1 (5 bases). Looked up from germline, CDR1 is MNHEY and CDR2 is SMNVEV (reference sequence). The CDR3 is made up of 15 amino acids. V was cut by 2 bases and J by 7 bases, with 12 bases left in between.

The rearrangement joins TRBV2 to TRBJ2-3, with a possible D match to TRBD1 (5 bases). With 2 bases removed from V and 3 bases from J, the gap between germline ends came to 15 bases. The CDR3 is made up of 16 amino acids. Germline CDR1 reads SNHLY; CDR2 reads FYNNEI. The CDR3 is CASSEWGGGLTDTQYF. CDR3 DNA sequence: TGTGCCAGCAGTGAATGGGGCGGCGGCTTAACAGATACGCAGTATTTT.

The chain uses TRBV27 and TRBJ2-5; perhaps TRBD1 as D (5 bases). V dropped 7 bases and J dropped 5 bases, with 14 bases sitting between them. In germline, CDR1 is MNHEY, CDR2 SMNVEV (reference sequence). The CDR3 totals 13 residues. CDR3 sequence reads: CASKKGRVETQYF. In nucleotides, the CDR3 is TGTGCCAGCAAGAAAGGCAGGGTTGAGACCCAGTACTTC.

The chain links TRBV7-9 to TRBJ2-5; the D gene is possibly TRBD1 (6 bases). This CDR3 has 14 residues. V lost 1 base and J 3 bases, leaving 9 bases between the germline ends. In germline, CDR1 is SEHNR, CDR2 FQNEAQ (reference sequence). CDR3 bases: TGTGCCAGCAGCTTAGGGACAGTTGAAGAGACCCAGTACTTC. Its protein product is CASSLGTVEETQYF.

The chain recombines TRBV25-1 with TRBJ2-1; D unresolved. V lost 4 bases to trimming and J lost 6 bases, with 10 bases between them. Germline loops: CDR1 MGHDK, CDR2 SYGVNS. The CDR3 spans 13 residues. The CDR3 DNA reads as TGTGCCAGCAGTGGGCCGGGTATCAATGAGCAGTTCTTC. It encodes CASSGPGINEQFF.

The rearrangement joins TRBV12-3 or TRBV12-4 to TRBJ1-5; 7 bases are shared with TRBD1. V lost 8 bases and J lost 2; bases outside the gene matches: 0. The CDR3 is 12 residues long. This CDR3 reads CASGQGNQPQHF. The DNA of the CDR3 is TGTGCCAGCGGACAGGGCAATCAGCCCCAGCATTTT.

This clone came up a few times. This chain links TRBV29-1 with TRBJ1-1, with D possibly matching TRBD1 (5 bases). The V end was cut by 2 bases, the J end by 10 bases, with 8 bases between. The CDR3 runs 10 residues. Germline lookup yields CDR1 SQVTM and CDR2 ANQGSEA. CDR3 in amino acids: CSVEWGVAFF. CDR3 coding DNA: TGCAGCGTTGAATGGGGGGTAGCTTTCTTT.

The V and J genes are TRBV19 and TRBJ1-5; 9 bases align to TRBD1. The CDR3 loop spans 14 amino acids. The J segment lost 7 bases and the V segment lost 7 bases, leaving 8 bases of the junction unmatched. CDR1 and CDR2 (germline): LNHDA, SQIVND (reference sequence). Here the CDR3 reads CASKSGTGRQPQHF. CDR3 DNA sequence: TGTGCCAGTAAATCCGGGACAGGGAGGCAGCCCCAGCATTTT.

The DNA for the CDR3 is TGTGCCAGCAGCCGTAGCGGGGGGGTCGCCTACAATGAGCAGTTCTTC. Translation: CASSRSGGVAYNEQFF. The rearrangement links TRBV5-4 to TRBJ2-1; 11 nucleotides line up with TRBD2. Germline CDR1 is SGHNT and CDR2 is YYREEE (reference sequence). The CDR3 has 16 amino acids. The V and J ends lost 4 bases and 2 bases, in that order; junction bases with no gene match: 5. The variable domain in full, with the rest retrieved from reference TRBV5-4 and TRBJ2-1, is ETGVTQSPTHLIKTRGQQVTLRCSSQSGHNTVSWYQQALGQGPQFIFQYYREEENGRGNFPPRFSGLQFPNYSSELNVNALELDDSALYLCASSRSGGVAYNEQFFGPGTRLTVL.

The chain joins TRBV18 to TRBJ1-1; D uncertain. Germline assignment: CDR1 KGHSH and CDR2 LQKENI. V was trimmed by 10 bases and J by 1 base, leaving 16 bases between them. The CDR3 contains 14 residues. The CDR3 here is CATYSGLSNTEAFF. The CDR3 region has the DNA TGTGCCACGTACAGCGGGTTATCGAACACTGAAGCTTTCTTT.